This section outlines one TCR beta chain sequence together with its context. RNA amounts of about 0.45 to 1 ug underwent reverse transcription with random hexamers. MiXCR was run by TCRdb on the immunoSEQ multiplex PCR reads, yielding one entry per CDR3 protein. The sample contains about 190,000 distinct CDR3 sequences, approximately 95% of which appear only once. CD8+ and CD4+ T cells taken from blood had their TCR beta sequenced. These data come from a study of CD8 T cells in Susac syndrome. Whole-study context: Among the Susac syndrome patients who underwent sequencing, roughly six had clinically active disease, while about 8 of them were in remission.

The junction had 0 bases not matched to a gene; V was cut back by 1 base and J by 2 bases. This CDR3 has 14 residues. Germline lookup yields CDR1 SGHKS and CDR2 YYEKEE (reference sequence). The gene calls are TRBV5-5 and TRBJ1-2; 9 nucleotides match TRBD1. Sequenced input: CD4+ T cells from PBMCs. The source of this sequence is a human donor with Susac syndrome. The CDR3 here is CASSLTGGNYGYTF. The CDR3 DNA reads TGTGCCAGCAGCTTGACAGGGGGCAACTATGGCTACACCTTC.